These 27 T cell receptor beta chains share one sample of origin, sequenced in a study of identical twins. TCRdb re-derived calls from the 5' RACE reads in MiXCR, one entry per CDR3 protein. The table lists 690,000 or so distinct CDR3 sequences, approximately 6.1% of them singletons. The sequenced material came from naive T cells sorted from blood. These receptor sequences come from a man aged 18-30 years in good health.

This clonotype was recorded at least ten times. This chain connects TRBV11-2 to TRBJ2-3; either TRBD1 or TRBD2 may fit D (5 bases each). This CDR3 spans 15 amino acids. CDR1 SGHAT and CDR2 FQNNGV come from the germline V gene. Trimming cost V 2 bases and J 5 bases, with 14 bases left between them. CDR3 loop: CASSLKLMRGDTQYF. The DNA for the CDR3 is TGTGCCAGCAGCTTAAAATTGATGAGGGGAGATACGCAGTATTTT.

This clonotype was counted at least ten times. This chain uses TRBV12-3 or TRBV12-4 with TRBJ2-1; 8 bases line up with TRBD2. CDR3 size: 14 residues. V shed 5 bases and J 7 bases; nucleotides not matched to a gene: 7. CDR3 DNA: TGTGCCAGCAGTGCGGGGGGCGCGCGGAATGAGCAGTTCTTC. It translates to CASSAGGARNEQFF.

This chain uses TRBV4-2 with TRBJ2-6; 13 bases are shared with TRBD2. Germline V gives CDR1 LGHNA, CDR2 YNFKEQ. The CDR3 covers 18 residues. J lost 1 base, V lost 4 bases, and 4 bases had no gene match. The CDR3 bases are TGTGCCAGCAGCCCCGGACTAGCGGGAGCGTCTGGGGCCAACGTCCTGACTTTC. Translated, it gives CASSPGLAGASGANVLTF.

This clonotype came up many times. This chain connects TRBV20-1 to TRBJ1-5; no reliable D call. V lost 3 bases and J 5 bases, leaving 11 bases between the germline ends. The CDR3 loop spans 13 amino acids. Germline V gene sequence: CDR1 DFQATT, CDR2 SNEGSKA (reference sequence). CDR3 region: CSASGEEDQPQHF. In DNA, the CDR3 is TGCAGTGCTAGTGGTGAGGAGGATCAGCCCCAGCATTTT.

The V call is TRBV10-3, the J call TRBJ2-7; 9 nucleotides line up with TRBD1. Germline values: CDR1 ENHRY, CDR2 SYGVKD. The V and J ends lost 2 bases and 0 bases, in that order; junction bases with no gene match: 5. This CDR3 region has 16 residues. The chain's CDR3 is CAISEGQGHSSYEQYF. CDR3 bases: TGTGCCATCAGTGAGGGACAGGGGCATAGCTCCTACGAGCAGTACTTC.

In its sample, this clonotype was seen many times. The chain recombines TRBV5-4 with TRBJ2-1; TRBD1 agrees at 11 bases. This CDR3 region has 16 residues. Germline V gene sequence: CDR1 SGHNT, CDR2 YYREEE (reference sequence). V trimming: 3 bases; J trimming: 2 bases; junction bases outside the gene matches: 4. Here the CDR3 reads CASSSPGQGAYNEQFF. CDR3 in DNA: TGTGCCAGCAGCTCCCCGGGACAGGGGGCCTACAATGAGCAGTTCTTC.

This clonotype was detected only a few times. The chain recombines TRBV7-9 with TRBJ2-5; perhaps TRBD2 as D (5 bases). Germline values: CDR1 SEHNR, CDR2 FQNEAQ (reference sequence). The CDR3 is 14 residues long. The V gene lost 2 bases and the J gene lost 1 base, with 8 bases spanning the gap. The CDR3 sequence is CASSLTAAQETQYF. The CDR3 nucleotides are TGTGCCAGCAGCTTAACAGCGGCCCAAGAGACCCAGTACTTC.

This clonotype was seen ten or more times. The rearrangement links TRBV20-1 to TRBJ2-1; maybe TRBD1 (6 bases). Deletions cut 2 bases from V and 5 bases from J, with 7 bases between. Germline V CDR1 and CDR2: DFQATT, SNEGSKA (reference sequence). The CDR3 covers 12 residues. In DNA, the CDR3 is TGCAGTGCTAGAAGGGGGAACAATGAGCAGTTCTTC. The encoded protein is CSARRGNNEQFF.

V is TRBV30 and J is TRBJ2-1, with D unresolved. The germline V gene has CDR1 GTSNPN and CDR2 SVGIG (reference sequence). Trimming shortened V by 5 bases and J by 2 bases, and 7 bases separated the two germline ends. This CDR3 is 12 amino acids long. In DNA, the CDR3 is TGTGCCTGGGGGGATCCCTACAATGAGCAGTTCTTC. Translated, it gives CAWGDPYNEQFF.

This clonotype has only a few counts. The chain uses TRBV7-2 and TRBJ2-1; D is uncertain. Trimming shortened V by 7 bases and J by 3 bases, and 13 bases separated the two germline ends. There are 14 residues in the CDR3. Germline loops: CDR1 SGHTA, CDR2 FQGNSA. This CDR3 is CASNPGSDYNEQFF. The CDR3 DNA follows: TGTGCCAGCAACCCCGGTTCGGACTACAATGAGCAGTTCTTC.

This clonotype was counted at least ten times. This chain's CDR3 is CASSFIIEGGNFGGNTIYF. CDR3 bases: TGTGCCAGCAGTTTTATCATAGAGGGGGGGAACTTCGGTGGAAACACCATATATTTT. This sequence joins TRBV12-3 or TRBV12-4 and TRBJ1-3; maybe TRBD1 (6 bases). V was shortened by 3 bases and J by 3 bases, with 24 bases between the two germline ends. The CDR3 consists of 19 residues.

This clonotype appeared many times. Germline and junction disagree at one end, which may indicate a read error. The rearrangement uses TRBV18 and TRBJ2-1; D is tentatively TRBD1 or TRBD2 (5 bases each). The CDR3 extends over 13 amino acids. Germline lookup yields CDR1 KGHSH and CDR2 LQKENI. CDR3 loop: CASSPGTDNEQFF. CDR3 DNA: TGCGCCAGCAGTCCCGGGACCGACAATGAGCAGTTCTTC.

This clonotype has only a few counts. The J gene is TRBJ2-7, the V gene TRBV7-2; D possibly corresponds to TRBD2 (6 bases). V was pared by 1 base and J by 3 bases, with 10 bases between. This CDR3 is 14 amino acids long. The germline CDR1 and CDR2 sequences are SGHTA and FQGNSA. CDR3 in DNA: TGTGCCAGCAGCTTAGTAGCGGAGGACTACGAGCAGTACTTC. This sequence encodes CASSLVAEDYEQYF.

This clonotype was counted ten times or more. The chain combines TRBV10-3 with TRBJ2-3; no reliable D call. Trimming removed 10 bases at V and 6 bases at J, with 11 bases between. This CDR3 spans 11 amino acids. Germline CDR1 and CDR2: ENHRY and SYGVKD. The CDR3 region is CATKVSDTQYF. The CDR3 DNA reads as TGTGCCACTAAGGTATCTGATACGCAGTATTTT.

CDR3 region: CASSHHSLLAGASYNEQFF. As DNA, the CDR3 is TGTGCCAGCAGCCACCACTCATTATTAGCGGGAGCGTCCTACAATGAGCAGTTCTTC. This chain joins TRBV7-6 and TRBJ2-1, with 9 bases aligning to TRBD2. J gave up 1 base and V 5 bases, and 15 bases lay outside the gene matches. Germline CDR1 SGHVS, CDR2 FNYEAQ. CDR3 length: 19 residues.

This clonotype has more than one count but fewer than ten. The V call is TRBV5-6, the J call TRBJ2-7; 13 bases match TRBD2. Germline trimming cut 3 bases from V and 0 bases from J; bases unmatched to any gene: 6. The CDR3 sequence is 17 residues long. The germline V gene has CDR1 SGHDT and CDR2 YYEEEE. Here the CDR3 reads CASSSGTSGVSSYEQYV. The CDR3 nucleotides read TGTGCCAGCAGCTCCGGGACTAGCGGGGTAAGCTCCTACGAGCAGTACGTC.

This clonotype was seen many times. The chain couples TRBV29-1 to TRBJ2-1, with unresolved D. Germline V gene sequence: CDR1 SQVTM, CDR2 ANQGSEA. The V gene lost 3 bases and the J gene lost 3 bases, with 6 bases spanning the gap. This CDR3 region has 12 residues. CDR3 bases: TGCAGCGTTGATAGTCTCTACAATGAGCAGTTCTTC. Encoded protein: CSVDSLYNEQFF.

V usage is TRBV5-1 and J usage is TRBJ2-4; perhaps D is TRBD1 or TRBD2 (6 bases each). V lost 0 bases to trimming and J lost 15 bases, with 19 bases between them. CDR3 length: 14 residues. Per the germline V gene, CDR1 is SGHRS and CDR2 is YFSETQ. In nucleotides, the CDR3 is TGCGCCAGCAGCTTGGATCCTAAGGGGGGTGAAGTGTACTTC. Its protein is CASSLDPKGGEVYF.

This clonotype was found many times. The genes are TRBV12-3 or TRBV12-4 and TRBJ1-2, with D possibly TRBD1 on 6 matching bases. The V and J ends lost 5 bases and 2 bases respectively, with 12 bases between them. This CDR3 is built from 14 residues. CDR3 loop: CASSATGINYGYTF. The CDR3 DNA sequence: TGTGCCAGCAGTGCAACAGGGATCAACTATGGCTACACCTTC.

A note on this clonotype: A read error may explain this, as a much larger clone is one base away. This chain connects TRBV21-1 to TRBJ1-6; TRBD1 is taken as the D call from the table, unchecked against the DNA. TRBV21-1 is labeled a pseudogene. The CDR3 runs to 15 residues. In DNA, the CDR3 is TGTGCCAGCAGCAGAGGACAGCGAGGGAATTCATCCCTCCACTTT. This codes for CASSRGQRGNSSLHF.

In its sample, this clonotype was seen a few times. CDR3 sequence reads: CASSKVPGLVVSDTQYF. The CDR3 bases are TGCGCCAGCAGCAAAGTCCCGGGACTAGTGGTCTCAGATACGCAGTATTTT. This sequence joins TRBV5-1 and TRBJ2-3, with 8 positions matching TRBD2. V was pared by 4 bases and J by 4 bases, with 14 bases of the junction left unmatched. Germline V CDR1 and CDR2: SGHRS, YFSETQ. The CDR3 contains 17 residues. Complete variable domain (other parts from reference TRBV5-1 and TRBJ2-3): KAGVTQTPRYLIKTRGQQVTLSCSPISGHRSVSWYQQTPGQGLQFLFEYFSETQRNKGNFPGRFSGRQFSNSRSEMNVSTLELGDSALYLCASSKVPGLVVSDTQYFGPGTRLTVL.

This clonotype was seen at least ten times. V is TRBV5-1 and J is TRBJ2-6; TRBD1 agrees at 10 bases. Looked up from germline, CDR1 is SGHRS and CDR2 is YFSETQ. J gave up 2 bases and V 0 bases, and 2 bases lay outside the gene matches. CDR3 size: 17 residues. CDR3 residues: CASSLAGTGAGANVLTF. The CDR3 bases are TGCGCCAGCAGCTTGGCCGGGACAGGGGCTGGGGCCAACGTCCTGACTTTC.

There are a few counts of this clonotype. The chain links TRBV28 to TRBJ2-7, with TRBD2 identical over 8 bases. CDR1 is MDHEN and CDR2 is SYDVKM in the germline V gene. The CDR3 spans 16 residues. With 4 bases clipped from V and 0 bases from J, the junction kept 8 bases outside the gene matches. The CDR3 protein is CASSSGLAAASYEQYF. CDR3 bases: TGTGCCAGCAGTTCCGGACTAGCAGCCGCCTCCTACGAGCAGTACTTC. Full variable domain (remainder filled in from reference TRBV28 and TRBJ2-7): DVKVTQSSRYLVKRTGEKVFLECVQDMDHENMFWYRQDPGLGLRLIYFSYDVKMKEKGDIPEGYSVSREKKERFSLILESASTNQTSMYLCASSSGLAAASYEQYFGPGTRLTVT.

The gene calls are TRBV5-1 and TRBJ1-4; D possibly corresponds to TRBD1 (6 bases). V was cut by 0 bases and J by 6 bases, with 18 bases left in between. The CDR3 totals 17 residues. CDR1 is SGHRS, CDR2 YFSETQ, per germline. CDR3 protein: CASSLGLAGGNYEKLFF. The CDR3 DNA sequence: TGCGCCAGCAGCTTGGGATTGGCTGGGGGCAATTATGAAAAACTGTTTTTT.

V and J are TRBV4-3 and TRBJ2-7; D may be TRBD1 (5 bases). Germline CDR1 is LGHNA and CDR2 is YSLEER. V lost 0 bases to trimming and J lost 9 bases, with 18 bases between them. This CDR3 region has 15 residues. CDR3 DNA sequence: TGCGCCAGCAGCCAAGATTCCTCCCTCCAGGGATGGCAGTACTTC. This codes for CASSQDSSLQGWQYF.

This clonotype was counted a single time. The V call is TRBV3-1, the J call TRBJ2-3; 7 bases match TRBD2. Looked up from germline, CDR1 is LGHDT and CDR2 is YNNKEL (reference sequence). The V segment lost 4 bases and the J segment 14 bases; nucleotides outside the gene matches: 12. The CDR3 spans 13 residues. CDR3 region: CASSRGTTKIGYF. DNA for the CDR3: TGTGCCAGCAGCCGCGGGACTACCAAGATTGGGTATTTT.

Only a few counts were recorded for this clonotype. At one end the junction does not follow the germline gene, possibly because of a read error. The CDR3 DNA is TGCAGCGTAGAAGCACGGACGGCAAACACTGAAGCTTTCTTT. Encoded protein: CSVEARTANTEAFF. The V call is TRBV29-1, the J call TRBJ1-1; D gene ambiguous. The CDR3 is made up of 14 amino acids. In germline, CDR1 is SQVTM, CDR2 ANQGSEA.